This T cell receptor beta chain was recovered during a study of CD8+ T cells in alopecia areata. Study background: Twice daily, treated patients received 5 to 10 mg of oral tofacitinib. The duration of tofacitinib was 6 to 18 months, with 6 months off drug afterward.

About this clone: The antigen is undetermined.

The ends were cut back, 3 bases at V and 4 bases at J, with 7 bases in the middle. The CDR3 consists of 12 residues. The V gene's germline CDR1 is SGDLS and CDR2 YYNGEE. Findings and caveats of the study: Clonality exceeded that of normal scalp in lesional scalp, most notably in alopecia totalis/universalis.

In alopecia areata patients, both lesional scalp punch biopsies and peripheral blood were collected. cDNA serving as the sequencing template came from extracted, reverse transcribed RNA. Profiled with immunoSEQ multiplex PCR; TCRdb holds only in-frame clones, not every one. The table lists roughly 150,000 clones, about 50% of them singletons. This sequence was found in a human donor with alopecia areata. This specimen was CD8+ T cells sorted from blood, taken at week 0. The gene calls are TRBV9 and TRBJ1-2, with D unresolved. The CDR3 loop is CASSAGIYGYTF. In DNA, the CDR3 is TGTGCCAGCAGCGCGGGGATCTATGGCTACACCTTC.